The rows below give T cell receptor beta chains drawn from one sample of a study of shared clonotypes between healthy human individuals. Assay: immunoSEQ multiplex PCR; the TCRdb copy retains only in-frame clones and omits some. The table includes about 2,100,000 clones, approximately 94% detected once. Input material: naive CD8+ T cells from PBMCs. Receptors originate from a man aged 18 to 35 in good health. Some clones in this sample may be carry-over from other donors' samples. Each CDR3 is given with its conserved first and last residue. The order of the fields is clone size, J gene, CDR3 length, V gene, D gene, CDR3 protein, CDR3 DNA. The D gene is left open where the match is weak. The listing skips clone size in some rows; elsewhere it reads once, few, many or a size class.

abundance: NA
j_gene: TRBJ2-2
len: 14
v_gene: TRBV28
d_gene: NA
CDR3aa: CASSPRPTTGELFF
CDR3nt: TGTGCCAGCAGTCCCCGTCCTACGACCGGGGAGCTGTTTTTT

abundance: NA
j_gene: TRBJ1-1
len: 19
v_gene: TRBV28
d_gene: NA
CDR3aa: CASSSFAVKQGPGNTEAFF
CDR3nt: TGTGCCAGCAGCAGTTTCGCAGTCAAACAGGGCCCGGGCAACACTGAAGCTTTCTTT

abundance: NA
j_gene: TRBJ2-5
len: 13
v_gene: TRBV7-9
d_gene: NA
CDR3aa: CASSSWTEETQYF
CDR3nt: TGTGCCAGCAGCTCCTGGACAGAAGAGACCCAGTACTTC

abundance: NA
j_gene: TRBJ2-7
len: 12
v_gene: TRBV14
d_gene: NA
CDR3aa: CASSQVVREQYF
CDR3nt: TGTGCCAGCAGCCAAGTTGTCCGCGAGCAGTACTTC

abundance: NA
j_gene: TRBJ2-3
len: 16
v_gene: TRBV4-3
d_gene: NA
CDR3aa: CASSARTVLATDTQYF
CDR3nt: TGCGCCAGCAGCGCCCGGACAGTCCTAGCGACAGATACGCAGTATTTT

abundance: NA
j_gene: TRBJ2-1
len: 16
v_gene: TRBV5-4
d_gene: NA
CDR3aa: CASSYDGFPGDNEQFF
CDR3nt: TGTGCCAGCAGTTACGATGGGTTCCCCGGGGACAATGAGCAGTTCTTC

abundance: NA
j_gene: TRBJ2-1
len: 13
v_gene: TRBV29-1
d_gene: NA
CDR3aa: CSVDDRGDNEQFF
CDR3nt: TGCAGCGTTGATGATAGAGGGGACAATGAGCAGTTCTTC

abundance: NA
j_gene: TRBJ1-4
len: 17
v_gene: TRBV7-9
d_gene: NA
CDR3aa: CASSLTGHLRENEKLFF
CDR3nt: TGTGCCAGCAGCTTAACGGGACATCTAAGGGAGAATGAAAAACTGTTTTTT

abundance: NA
j_gene: TRBJ1-2
len: 14
v_gene: TRBV7-9
d_gene: NA
CDR3aa: CASSLGQTYYGYTF
CDR3nt: TGTGCCAGCAGCTTAGGTCAGACTTACTATGGCTACACCTTC

abundance: NA
j_gene: TRBJ2-1
len: 14
v_gene: TRBV7-9
d_gene: TRBD1
CDR3aa: CASSFGQGLREQFF
CDR3nt: TGTGCCAGCAGCTTCGGACAGGGGTTACGCGAGCAGTTCTTC

abundance: NA
j_gene: TRBJ2-1
len: 14
v_gene: TRBV7-8
d_gene: NA
CDR3aa: CASCPAGRYNEQFF
CDR3nt: TGTGCCAGCTGCCCCGCGGGGAGGTACAATGAGCAGTTCTTC

abundance: NA
j_gene: TRBJ2-4
len: 15
v_gene: TRBV11-2
d_gene: NA
CDR3aa: CASSPGDGLRDIQYF
CDR3nt: TGTGCCAGCAGCCCCGGAGACGGACTTAGAGACATTCAGTACTTC

abundance: NA
j_gene: TRBJ2-7
len: 15
v_gene: TRBV7-9
d_gene: NA
CDR3aa: CASRDEGWEFGEQYF
CDR3nt: TGTGCCAGCAGGGACGAGGGATGGGAATTTGGGGAGCAGTACTTC

abundance: few
j_gene: TRBJ2-2
len: 14
v_gene: TRBV2
d_gene: NA
CDR3aa: CASSGSGETGELFF
CDR3nt: TGTGCCAGCAGTGGGTCAGGGGAGACCGGGGAGCTGTTTTTT

abundance: once
j_gene: TRBJ2-7
len: 15
v_gene: TRBV7-8
d_gene: TRBD2
CDR3aa: CASSLGLAGVYEQYF
CDR3nt: TGTGCCAGCAGCTTGGGACTAGCGGGAGTGTACGAGCAGTACTTC

abundance: NA
j_gene: TRBJ1-2
len: 11
v_gene: TRBV30
d_gene: NA
CDR3aa: CAWSVFHGYTF
CDR3nt: TGTGCCTGGAGTGTATTCCATGGCTACACCTTC